The 25 T cell receptor beta chains reported below all come from one sample, sequenced in a study of Graves' ophthalmopathy and Graves' hyperthyroidism. The TCR beta CDR3 regions underwent amplification from RNA transcripts. Amplification began with first-round RT-PCR using HTBI primers, then second-round multiplex PCR was performed. TCRdb reprocessed the multiplex PCR reads with MiXCR, giving one entry per CDR3 protein. This repertoire shows 350,000 to 400,000 distinct CDR3 sequences, approximately 20% found once; its top ten account for around 1.5%. The source material was peripheral blood. All receptors derive from a woman aged 18-29 years with Graves' ophthalmopathy.

This clonotype was counted ten times or more. The chain employs TRBV7-2 and TRBJ1-3; no clear D. With 2 bases removed from V and 0 bases from J, the gap between germline ends came to 8 bases. Germline V CDR1 and CDR2: SGHTA, FQGNSA. This CDR3 comprises 15 residues. CDR3 bases: TGTGCCAGCAGCTTAAGAAGTAGCTCTGGAAACACCATATATTTT. Amino acid sequence: CASSLRSSSGNTIYF. Using reference TRBV7-2 and TRBJ1-3 for the parts outside the CDR3, the full variable domain is GAGVSQSPSNKVTEKGKDVELRCDPISGHTALYWYRQSLGQGLEFLIYFQGNSAPDKSGLPSDRFSAERTGGSVSTLTIQRTQQEDSAVYLCASSLRSSSGNTIYFGEGSWLTVV.

This clonotype was seen many times. V usage is TRBV5-6 and J usage is TRBJ2-2; D is possibly TRBD2 (6 bases). The CDR3 extends over 17 amino acids. The germline CDR1 and CDR2 sequences are SGHDT and YYEEEE. V lost 3 bases and J 0 bases, leaving 15 bases between the germline ends. Here the CDR3 reads CASSSNGGAANTGELFF. CDR3 sequence (DNA): TGTGCCAGCAGCTCGAACGGAGGGGCAGCGAACACCGGGGAGCTGTTTTTT.

This clonotype was recorded many times. The chain couples TRBV6-2 or TRBV6-3 to TRBJ1-5, with D tentatively TRBD1 (6 bases). Germline-derived CDR1 and CDR2 are MNHEY and SVGEGT. V gave up 0 bases and J gave up 4 bases, with 19 bases separating them. This CDR3 comprises 18 residues. CDR3 DNA sequence: TGTGCCAGCAGTTACTCGGGGGCAGGGAGCTTGCCTAATCAGCCCCAGCATTTT. Translating gives CASSYSGAGSLPNQPQHF.

This clonotype was detected many times. The V gene is TRBV11-2, the J gene TRBJ2-2, with no clear D. Germline CDR1 reads SGHAT; CDR2 reads FQNNGV. Trimming removed 3 bases from V and 7 bases from J, with 6 bases in between. The CDR3 has 12 amino acids. This chain's CDR3 is CASSFAIGELFF. The CDR3 DNA is TGTGCCAGCAGCTTTGCGATCGGGGAGCTGTTTTTT. Based on the CDR3 plus reference TRBV11-2 and TRBJ2-2, the full variable domain is EAGVAQSPRYKIIEKRQSVAFWCNPISGHATLYWYQQILGQGPKLLIQFQNNGVVDDSQLPKDRFSAERLKGVDSTLKIQPAKLEDSAVYLCASSFAIGELFFGEGSRLTVL.

There are a few counts of this clonotype. The chain employs TRBV12-3 or TRBV12-4 and TRBJ2-5, with 7 bases matching TRBD2. This CDR3 comprises 16 residues. The trim removed 7 bases at V and 2 bases at J, leaving 13 bases unmatched. The CDR3 reads CASTAFDQRGQETQYF. As DNA, the CDR3 is TGTGCCAGCACCGCCTTTGACCAGCGGGGACAAGAGACCCAGTACTTC.

This clonotype was counted ten times or more. The chain couples TRBV14 to TRBJ2-7, with 10 bases lining up with TRBD1. Germline V lookup: CDR1 SGHDN, CDR2 FVKESK. Trimming removed 4 bases from V and 0 bases from J; junction bases left unmatched: 6. The CDR3 covers 16 residues. The CDR3 DNA sequence: TGTGCCAGCAGCCTAAGCGGGACAGGGGCCTCCTACGAGCAGTACTTC. Residues: CASSLSGTGASYEQYF.

There are many counts of this clonotype. CDR3 in DNA: TGCGCCAGCAGCTTAAGAGCGGGGGCATCCTACGAGCAGTACTTC. This gives the protein CASSLRAGASYEQYF. The rearrangement joins TRBV5-1 to TRBJ2-7; the match to TRBD2 covers 8 bases. The length of the CDR3 is 15 residues. Germline V CDR1 and CDR2: SGHRS, YFSETQ. With 2 bases clipped from V and 1 base from J, the junction kept 5 bases outside the gene matches.

This clonotype showed up many times. The V gene is TRBV28, the J gene TRBJ2-2, with a weak D call TRBD1 (6 bases). Deletions cut 5 bases from V and 0 bases from J, with 19 bases between. This CDR3 contains 18 residues. The germline CDR1 and CDR2 sequences are MDHEN and SYDVKM. Written as DNA, the CDR3 is TGTGCCAGCAGTACCAGGGGTGCCGGGCTAGCGAACACCGGGGAGCTGTTTTTT. This sequence encodes CASSTRGAGLANTGELFF.

This clonotype was seen ten or more times. The genes are TRBV7-2 and TRBJ2-5; D unresolved. Trimming removed 2 bases from V and 1 base from J, with 11 bases in between. CDR1 is SGHTA, CDR2 FQGNSA, per germline. The CDR3 consists of 15 residues. CDR3: CASSLFTAVQETQYF. The CDR3 nucleotides read TGTGCCAGCAGCTTATTCACAGCTGTCCAAGAGACCCAGTACTTC.

This clonotype was detected a few times. The rearrangement joins TRBV20-1 to TRBJ2-4, with D perhaps matching TRBD1 (6 bases). Trimming shortened V by 3 bases and J by 2 bases, and 11 bases separated the two germline ends. This CDR3 is 14 amino acids long. Germline values: CDR1 DFQATT, CDR2 SNEGSKA (reference sequence). CDR3: CSARGDISKNIQYF. DNA of the CDR3: TGCAGTGCTAGGGGGGACATTTCCAAAAACATTCAGTACTTC.

This clonotype was seen at least ten times. This chain uses TRBV11-1 with TRBJ1-5; 8 bases fit TRBD1. In germline, CDR1 is SGHAT, CDR2 FQDESV (reference sequence). The CDR3 totals 15 residues. The junction had 5 bases not matched to a gene; V was cut back by 2 bases and J by 5 bases. CDR3 in amino acids: CASSLNRGIDQPQHF. For the CDR3, the DNA is TGTGCCAGCAGCTTAAACAGGGGGATAGATCAGCCCCAGCATTTT. Complete variable domain (other parts from reference TRBV11-1 and TRBJ1-5): EAEVAQSPRYKITEKSQAVAFWCDPISGHATLYWYRQILGQGPELLVQFQDESVVDDSQLPKDRFSAERLKGVDSTLKIQPAELGDSAMYLCASSLNRGIDQPQHFGDGTRLSIL.

This clonotype was picked up many times. The genes are TRBV3-1 and TRBJ2-5, with TRBD1 identical over 11 bases. CDR3 length: 17 amino acids. With V trimmed by 4 bases and J by 5 bases, 12 bases remained unmatched. CDR1 and CDR2 from the germline V gene are LGHDT and YNNKEL (reference sequence). DNA of the CDR3: TGTGCCAGCAGCCGTCTGGGGGACAGGGGGGCCGGGGAGACCCAGTACTTC. Its protein product is CASSRLGDRGAGETQYF.

This clonotype was counted ten times or more. The chain couples TRBV15 to TRBJ1-6; no clear D gene. Per germline, CDR1 LNHNV and CDR2 YYDKDF (reference sequence). Trimming shortened V by 5 bases and J by 14 bases, and 16 bases separated the two germline ends. This CDR3 has 13 residues. The CDR3 coding sequence is TGTGCCACCAGCTTGGACGCTGAGCCCACCCTCCACTTT. It translates to CATSLDAEPTLHF.

This clonotype has at least ten counts. The chain links TRBV12-3 or TRBV12-4 to TRBJ1-1; D is ambiguous. The CDR3 loop spans 11 amino acids. The CDR3 bases are TGTTCCTCGGCCGGGGTCACTGAAGCTTTCTTT. It yields the protein CSSAGVTEAFF.

The chain joins TRBV30 to TRBJ1-1; D gene unclear. The CDR3 contains 11 residues. Germline lookup yields CDR1 GTSNPN and CDR2 SVGIG (reference sequence). Trimming shortened V by 0 bases and J by 7 bases, and 6 bases separated the two germline ends. CDR3 loop: CAWSVSSEAFF. CDR3 sequence (DNA): TGTGCCTGGAGTGTTTCCAGTGAAGCTTTCTTT.

The chain links TRBV25-1 to TRBJ1-5; 7 bases agree with TRBD1. The CDR3 is 14 residues long. V was pared by 6 bases and J by 5 bases, with 7 bases of the junction left unmatched. Germline CDR1 MGHDK, CDR2 SYGVNS. The CDR3 DNA reads TGTGCCAGCAGCCACACAGGGGCAGATCAGCCCCAGCATTTT. It is translated as CASSHTGADQPQHF.

This clonotype was observed many times. The junction does not match germline at one end; this may be a read error. This chain uses TRBV4-3 with TRBJ2-5, with D possibly TRBD1 on 6 matching bases. The germline V gene encodes CDR1 LGHNA and CDR2 YSLEER. CDR3 length equals 15 residues. The CDR3 reads CTSSQEWPAPGAQYF. As DNA, the CDR3 is TGCACCAGCAGCCAAGAATGGCCGGCTCCAGGGGCCCAGTACTTC.

At least ten counts were recorded for this clonotype. The rearrangement links TRBV7-6 to TRBJ2-2; D is undetermined. V lost 5 bases and J lost 8, with 18 bases in between. The CDR3 has 15 residues. Germline-derived CDR1 and CDR2 are SGHVS and FNYEAQ. CDR3 in DNA: TGTGCCAGCAGCCACCTTAAAAGGGCGGCTGGGGAGCTGTTTTTT. It yields the protein CASSHLKRAAGELFF. Full variable domain (missing parts from reference TRBV7-6 and TRBJ2-2): GAGVSQSPRYKVTKRGQDVALRCDPISGHVSLYWYRQALGQGPEFLTYFNYEAQQDKSGLPNDRFSAERPEGSISTLTIQRTEQRDSAMYRCASSHLKRAAGELFFGEGSRLTVL.

V usage is TRBV19 and J usage is TRBJ1-1, with D maybe TRBD1 (6 bases). Trimming took off 5 bases at V and 5 bases at J, with 15 bases between the two ends. Germline V lookup: CDR1 LNHDA, CDR2 SQIVND (reference sequence). This CDR3 spans 14 amino acids. The CDR3 here is CASSGGRVTTEAFF. In nucleotides, the CDR3 is TGTGCCAGTAGTGGGGGCCGAGTGACGACTGAAGCTTTCTTT.

The sample holds a few counts of this clonotype. V usage is TRBV27 and J usage is TRBJ1-1, with D perhaps matching TRBD1 (5 bases). The ends were cut back, 0 bases at V and 5 bases at J, with 13 bases in the middle. The CDR3 totals 15 residues. Germline CDR1 is MNHEY and CDR2 is SMNVEV (reference sequence). CDR3 protein: CASSLSKGRRTEAFF. The CDR3 nucleotides are TGTGCCAGCAGTTTATCGAAGGGGAGAAGGACTGAAGCTTTCTTT.

This clonotype was counted at least ten times. J is TRBJ2-5 and V is TRBV20-1; the D is unclear. The CDR3 spans 13 residues. CDR1 and CDR2 from the germline V gene are DFQATT and SNEGSKA (reference sequence). V lost 2 bases, J lost 2 bases, and 9 bases lay in between. CDR3 nucleotide sequence: TGCAGTGCTAGATCGGACGGGCAAGAGACCCAGTACTTC. Translating it yields CSARSDGQETQYF.

This clonotype was recorded a few times. The J gene is TRBJ2-5, the V gene TRBV4-3; TRBD2 matches at 8 bases. The CDR3 is 14 amino acids. V gave up 1 base and J gave up 5 bases; unmatched junction bases: 3. The germline V gene has CDR1 LGHNA and CDR2 YSLEER. The chain's CDR3 is CASSQVRGGETQYF. In DNA form, the CDR3 reads TGCGCCAGCAGCCAAGTACGGGGGGGGGAGACCCAGTACTTC.

In its sample, this clonotype was seen many times. This chain uses TRBV28 with TRBJ1-1, with 9 bases aligning to TRBD1. The V and J ends lost 0 bases and 7 bases, in that order; junction bases with no gene match: 3. From germline, CDR1 is MDHEN and CDR2 SYDVKM. The CDR3 runs 14 residues. For the CDR3, the DNA is TGTGCCAGCAGTTTATGGGGGACAGGGCTTGAAGCTTTCTTT. Encoded protein: CASSLWGTGLEAFF.

This clonotype has ten or more counts. This chain joins TRBV28 and TRBJ1-1, with a possible D match to TRBD1 (5 bases). The CDR3 has 11 amino acids. Trimming took 3 bases from V and 11 from J, leaving 10 bases between them. Germline V gene sequence: CDR1 MDHEN, CDR2 SYDVKM. The DNA for the CDR3 is TGTGCCAGCAGTTTGGGAGGGACGGCTTTCTTT. It encodes CASSLGGTAFF.

Note on this clonotype: In this CDR3 the conserved last residue, phenylalanine or tryptophan, is missing, so a read error is likely. The V gene is TRBV6-2 or TRBV6-3, the J gene TRBJ2-7; 12 nucleotides match TRBD1. The CDR3 is made up of 18 amino acids. Germline trimming cut 4 bases from V and 2 bases from J; bases unmatched to any gene: 12. CDR1 and CDR2 from the germline V gene are MNHEY and SVGEGT. This CDR3 reads CASSSFVGTGGRTYEQYS. For the CDR3, the DNA is TGTGCCAGCAGTTCGTTCGTCGGGACAGGGGGCCGAACCTACGAGCAGTACTCT.